A single sample is the source of the 31 T cell receptor beta chains below, sequenced in a study of T cell responses to AZD1222 COVID-19 vaccine. This table comes from immunoSEQ multiplex PCR, and its TCRdb copy is limited to in-frame clones, with some not included. The sample carries under 200,000 clones, 90% to 95% recorded once. This sample comprised peripheral blood, obtained on day 0 of AZD1222 vaccination. The receptor set was obtained from an adult in good health.

This chain links TRBV19 with TRBJ2-7; no firm D call. This CDR3 has 11 amino acids. The V end was cut by 8 bases, the J end by 5 bases, with 10 bases between. The germline CDR1 and CDR2 sequences are LNHDA and SQIVND (reference sequence). CDR3 DNA: TGTGCCAGTGGTTCGGCCCACGAGCAGTACTTC. This encodes CASGSAHEQYF.

This clone appeared once. This sequence joins TRBV7-8 and TRBJ1-5, with D uncertain. V shed 1 base and J shed 3 bases, with 10 bases lying between them. In germline, CDR1 is SGHVS, CDR2 FQNEAQ. CDR3 length equals 15 residues. The CDR3 sequence: CASSLERWPNQPQHF. The CDR3 DNA reads TGTGCCAGCAGCTTAGAGAGGTGGCCCAATCAGCCCCAGCATTTT.

V usage is TRBV18 and J usage is TRBJ1-3, with 7 bases fitting TRBD1. Trimming took 5 bases from V and 6 from J; bases not matched to a gene: 1. The germline V gene encodes CDR1 KGHSH and CDR2 LQKENI. The length of the CDR3 is 12 residues. CDR3 sequence (DNA): TGTGCCAGCTCAACAGGGGTAAACACCATATATTTT. Protein: CASSTGVNTIYF.

The chain couples TRBV3-1 (or the pseudogene TRBV3-2) to TRBJ1-1, with D unresolved. The germline V gene has CDR1 LGHDT and CDR2 YNNKEL (reference sequence). V was cut by 3 bases and J by 2 bases, with 4 bases left in between. The CDR3 extends over 12 amino acids. The CDR3 DNA sequence: TGTGCCAGCAGCCACGGAAACACTGAAGCTTTCTTT. Translation: CASSHGNTEAFF.

CDR3 nucleotide sequence: TGTGCCAGCAGCCCCGCCTGGGCACCAGCCTACGAGCAGTACTTC. Protein sequence: CASSPAWAPAYEQYF. V usage is TRBV11-2 and J usage is TRBJ2-7; the D is unclear. Trimming pared 5 bases from V and 2 bases from J, leaving 16 bases between. Germline assignment: CDR1 SGHAT and CDR2 FQNNGV. The CDR3 consists of 15 residues.

The chain is built from TRBV5-1 and TRBJ1-2; TRBD1 aligns across 10 bases. Germline CDR1 reads SGHRS; CDR2 reads YFSETQ. CDR3 size: 19 residues. V lost 4 bases to trimming and J lost 8 bases; unmatched junction nucleotides: 23. DNA for the CDR3: TGCGCCAGCAGCATTACAGTTCCGGGACAGGGGTCGGTTTTCGAGGGCTACACCTTC. It yields the protein CASSITVPGQGSVFEGYTF.

The chain employs TRBV2 and TRBJ2-6; D unclear. With 8 bases removed from V and 0 bases from J, the gap between germline ends came to 14 bases. Germline V gene lookup returns CDR1 SNHLY and CDR2 FYNNEI. The CDR3 loop spans 16 amino acids. CDR3 sequence: CASWVLGNSGANVLTF. CDR3 sequence (DNA): TGTGCCAGCTGGGTATTGGGGAACTCTGGGGCCAACGTCCTGACTTTC.

The V call is TRBV5-1, the J call TRBJ2-1, with D perhaps being TRBD1 or TRBD2 (6 bases each). V lost 6 bases and J 7 bases, leaving 26 bases between the germline ends. The germline V gene encodes CDR1 SGHRS and CDR2 YFSETQ. The CDR3 is made up of 17 amino acids. The CDR3 protein is CASIDTGKGLDLNEQFF. Here the CDR3 DNA reads TGCGCCAGCATCGATACAGGGAAGGGACTGGACTTGAATGAGCAGTTCTTC.

This rearrangement joins TRBV7-2 to TRBJ1-1; the D gene is possibly TRBD1 (6 bases). Trimming shortened V by 5 bases and J by 1 base, and 8 bases separated the two germline ends. There are 13 residues in the CDR3. Germline CDR1 reads SGHTA; CDR2 reads FQGNSA. The CDR3 loop is CASSQGGNTEAFF. For the CDR3, the DNA is TGTGCCAGCAGCCAAGGGGGGAACACTGAAGCTTTCTTT. The variable domain in full, completed from reference TRBV7-2 and TRBJ1-1, reads GAGVSQSPSNKVTEKGKDVELRCDPISGHTALYWYRQSLGQGLEFLIYFQGNSAPDKSGLPSDRFSAERTGGSVSTLTIQRTQQEDSAVYLCASSQGGNTEAFFGQGTRLTVV.

V usage is TRBV30 and J usage is TRBJ1-1; D remains unclear. The germline V gene encodes CDR1 GTSNPN and CDR2 SVGIG (reference sequence). This CDR3 has 12 amino acids. V shed 4 bases and J shed 2 bases, with 8 bases lying between them. The CDR3 bases are TGTGCCTGGAACAACGGCAACACTGAAGCTTTCTTT. Encoded protein: CAWNNGNTEAFF.

The chain is built from TRBV7-9 and TRBJ2-5; 7 bases are shared with TRBD2. V lost 1 base to trimming and J lost 5 bases; unmatched junction nucleotides: 7. Germline V gives CDR1 SEHNR, CDR2 FQNEAQ (reference sequence). This CDR3 spans 15 amino acids. The CDR3 DNA reads TGTGCCAGCAGCTTAGGCGCGGGAGTACAGGAGACCCAGTACTTC. Its translation: CASSLGAGVQETQYF.

The genes are TRBV18 and TRBJ2-5; the D gene is possibly TRBD1 (7 bases). V was pared by 8 bases and J by 7 bases, with 14 bases between. Germline V gene lookup returns CDR1 KGHSH and CDR2 LQKENI. The CDR3 consists of 12 residues. The CDR3, as DNA: TGTGCCAGCCGCAGGGGGGACGCGACCCAGTACTTC. Translation: CASRRGDATQYF.

The rearrangement links TRBV5-5 to TRBJ1-5; D is perhaps TRBD1 (5 bases). The germline V gene encodes CDR1 SGHKS and CDR2 YYEKEE (reference sequence). The V end lost 4 bases, the J end lost 9 bases, and 26 bases lay between the germline ends. The length of the CDR3 is 17 residues. The CDR3 reads CASSPNPEDTRMGPQHF. The DNA of the CDR3 is TGTGCCAGCAGCCCTAACCCCGAGGACACCCGGATGGGGCCCCAGCATTTT.

The chain carries TRBV15 and TRBJ1-6, with TRBD1 as a possible D gene (6 bases). Germline V CDR1 and CDR2: LNHNV, YYDKDF (reference sequence). Trimming left V 0 bases short and J 7 bases short, with 10 bases between. The length of the CDR3 is 15 residues. As DNA, the CDR3 is TGTGCCACCAGCAGAGATGGGCAGGGGAATTCACCCCTCCACTTT. Translated, it gives CATSRDGQGNSPLHF. The full variable domain, its missing parts supplied by reference TRBV15 and TRBJ1-6, is DAMVIQNPRYQVTQFGKPVTLSCSQTLNHNVMYWYQQKSSQAPKLLFHYYDKDFNNEADTPDNFQSRRPNTSFCFLDIRSPGLGDTAMYLCATSRDGQGNSPLHFGNGTRLTVT.

The CDR3 is CASSPGSYNEQFF. The CDR3 DNA reads TGTGCCAGCAGCCCGGGGTCCTACAATGAGCAGTTCTTC. The V call is TRBV27, the J call TRBJ2-1; D might be TRBD2 (5 bases). This CDR3 comprises 13 residues. The germline CDR1 and CDR2 sequences are MNHEY and SMNVEV (reference sequence). The V end lost 6 bases, the J end lost 1 base, and 7 bases lay between the germline ends.

The gene calls are TRBV3-1 (or the pseudogene TRBV3-2) and TRBJ1-1; D remains unclear. V lost 1 base and J 2 bases, leaving 8 bases between the germline ends. Germline values: CDR1 LGHDT, CDR2 YNNKEL (reference sequence). CDR3 length equals 14 residues. CDR3 DNA sequence: TGTGCCAGCAGCCAAGCCGTTCCAAACACTGAAGCTTTCTTT. Its translation is CASSQAVPNTEAFF.

This sequence joins TRBV6-5 and TRBJ1-2; 10 nucleotides line up with TRBD1. This CDR3 has 13 amino acids. Germline-derived CDR1 and CDR2 are MNHEY and SVGAGI. With V trimmed by 10 bases and J by 4 bases, 6 bases remained unmatched. The chain's CDR3 is CATRQGAVYGYTF. The CDR3 DNA is TGTGCCACCCGACAGGGGGCGGTCTATGGCTACACCTTC.

The CDR3 DNA reads as TGTGCCAGTAGTGGTCCGGACCTTGAAAAACTGTTTTTT. Translated, it gives CASSGPDLEKLFF. The rearrangement links TRBV19 to TRBJ1-4; unclear D gene. V lost 5 bases, J lost 7 bases, and 11 bases lay in between. This CDR3 contains 13 residues. Germline assignment: CDR1 LNHDA and CDR2 SQIVND (reference sequence).

The chain uses TRBV7-9 and TRBJ1-4; 8 nucleotides agree with TRBD1. Germline CDR1 is SEHNR and CDR2 is FQNEAQ (reference sequence). The CDR3 is made up of 17 amino acids. The junction had 8 bases not matched to a gene; V was cut back by 5 bases and J by 0 bases. The CDR3 region is CASSTRTGSTTNEKLFF. CDR3 bases: TGTGCCAGCAGCACCAGGACAGGGAGTACAACTAATGAAAAACTGTTTTTT.

The CDR3 loop is CATSRDPSGDEQFF. CDR3 nucleotides: TGTGCCACCAGCAGAGACCCCTCGGGCGATGAGCAGTTCTTC. This chain joins TRBV15 and TRBJ2-1, with unresolved D. CDR1 LNHNV and CDR2 YYDKDF come from the germline V gene (reference sequence). Trimming cost V 0 bases and J 8 bases, with 11 bases left between them. The CDR3 loop spans 14 amino acids.

This clone was found a few times. The chain combines TRBV9 with TRBJ2-1; 7 nucleotides agree with TRBD2. V shed 2 bases, J shed 1 base, and the junction held 6 bases outside the gene matches. Germline V gene sequence: CDR1 SGDLS, CDR2 YYNGEE. The CDR3 length is 16 residues. The CDR3 DNA reads TGTGCCAGCAGCGTCCCTCCGGGGGGATCCTACAATGAGCAGTTCTTC. Amino acid sequence: CASSVPPGGSYNEQFF. Variable domain in full (rest from reference TRBV9 and TRBJ2-1): DSGVTQTPKHLITATGQRVTLRCSPRSGDLSVYWYQQSLDQGLQFLIQYYNGEERAKGNILERFSAQQFPDLHSELNLSSLELGDSALYFCASSVPPGGSYNEQFFGPGTRLTVL.

V and J are TRBV4-2 and TRBJ2-7; the D is unclear. CDR3 length: 13 amino acids. V shed 1 base and J shed 4 bases, with 8 bases lying between them. CDR1 is LGHNA, CDR2 YNFKEQ, per germline. CDR3 coding DNA: TGTGCCAGCAGCCAAGGAGGACCGTACGAGCAGTACTTC. Encoded protein: CASSQGGPYEQYF.

J is TRBJ1-4 and V is TRBV4-1, with 12 positions matching TRBD1. CDR1 MGHRA and CDR2 YSYEKL come from the germline V gene. The CDR3 extends over 20 amino acids. V trimming: 4 bases; J trimming: 7 bases; junction bases outside the gene matches: 19. CDR3 in amino acids: CASSRSNFPGQGAMGEKLFF. The CDR3 nucleotides are TGCGCCAGCAGCCGGTCGAACTTTCCGGGACAGGGGGCTATGGGTGAAAAACTGTTTTTT.

The chain links TRBV2 to TRBJ2-1; 10 positions agree with TRBD2. The CDR3 spans 15 residues. Germline trimming cut 8 bases from V and 2 bases from J; bases unmatched to any gene: 6. The germline CDR1 and CDR2 sequences are SNHLY and FYNNEI. CDR3 region: CASCLAGEAYNEQFF. The CDR3 DNA reads TGTGCCAGCTGTCTAGCGGGAGAGGCCTACAATGAGCAGTTCTTC.

The chain recombines TRBV27 with TRBJ2-1; D is unresolved. Germline V gene lookup returns CDR1 MNHEY and CDR2 SMNVEV (reference sequence). The ends were cut back, 5 bases at V and 3 bases at J, with 8 bases in the middle. The CDR3 is 13 amino acids. This chain's CDR3 is CASSPVVYNEQFF. The CDR3 nucleotides read TGTGCCAGCAGTCCCGTTGTCTACAATGAGCAGTTCTTC.

This clone occurred once. V gene TRBV27 combines with J gene TRBJ1-5; possible D gene TRBD1, 5 bases. CDR3 length equals 16 residues. Trimming stripped 7 bases from V and 2 bases from J, with 18 bases between. The germline V gene encodes CDR1 MNHEY and CDR2 SMNVEV (reference sequence). CDR3 in amino acids: CASKAGHGVGNQPQHF. DNA of the CDR3: TGTGCCAGCAAAGCGGGGCATGGGGTAGGCAATCAGCCCCAGCATTTT.

The chain carries TRBV14 and TRBJ1-1; D gene unclear. The CDR3 length is 13 residues. The ends were cut back, 1 base at V and 0 bases at J, with 3 bases in the middle. Germline lookup yields CDR1 SGHDN and CDR2 FVKESK. Written as DNA, the CDR3 is TGTGCCAGCAGCCAAGCACTGAACACTGAAGCTTTCTTT. The encoded protein is CASSQALNTEAFF.

V usage is TRBV28 and J usage is TRBJ2-5; D might be TRBD1 (5 bases). Germline values: CDR1 MDHEN, CDR2 SYDVKM. V dropped 2 bases and J dropped 5 bases, with 12 bases sitting between them. The CDR3 length is 14 residues. The CDR3 loop is CASSLEGVGETQYF. Here the CDR3 DNA reads TGTGCCAGCAGTTTAGAAGGGGTTGGGGAGACCCAGTACTTC.

The chain couples TRBV2 to TRBJ2-1; D is unresolved. Per germline, CDR1 SNHLY and CDR2 FYNNEI. Trimming removed 7 bases from V and 7 bases from J, with 5 bases in between. The CDR3 runs to 10 residues. The CDR3 DNA sequence: TGTGCCAGCACCAGGAATGAGCAGTTCTTC. As protein: CASTRNEQFF.

The chain has TRBV2 and TRBJ1-6; D is uncertain. Per the germline V gene, CDR1 is SNHLY and CDR2 is FYNNEI. The CDR3 covers 15 residues. Trimming stripped 3 bases from V and 0 bases from J, with 6 bases between. The CDR3 nucleotides read TGTGCCAGCAGTGATAGGAGCTCCTATAATTCACCCCTCCACTTT. Translating it yields CASSDRSSYNSPLHF.

The gene calls are TRBV30 and TRBJ2-7; 8 bases map to TRBD1. V was pared by 4 bases and J by 2 bases, with 19 bases of the junction left unmatched. Germline CDR1 is GTSNPN and CDR2 is SVGIG (reference sequence). The CDR3 runs to 18 residues. The CDR3 DNA follows: TGTGCCTGGACCCAGGGCCTTCATAGGACAGGGATGACCTACGAGCAGTACTTC. This sequence encodes CAWTQGLHRTGMTYEQYF.